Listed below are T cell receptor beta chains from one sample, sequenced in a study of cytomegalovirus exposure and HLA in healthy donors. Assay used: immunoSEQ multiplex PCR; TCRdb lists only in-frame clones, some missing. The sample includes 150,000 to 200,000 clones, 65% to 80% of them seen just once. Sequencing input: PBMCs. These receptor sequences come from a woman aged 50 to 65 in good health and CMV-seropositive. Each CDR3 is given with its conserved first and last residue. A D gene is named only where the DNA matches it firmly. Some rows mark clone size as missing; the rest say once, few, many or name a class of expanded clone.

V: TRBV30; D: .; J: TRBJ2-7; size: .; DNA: TGTGCCTGCCTTAGTGGGGGGAGCTCCTACGAGCAGTACTTC; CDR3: CACLSGGSSYEQYF
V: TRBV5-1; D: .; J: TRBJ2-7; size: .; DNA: TGCGCCAGCAGCTTGACCGTGACTAGTTTAAGTCACGAGCAGTACTTC; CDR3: CASSLTVTSLSHEQYF
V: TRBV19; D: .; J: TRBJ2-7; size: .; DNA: TGTGCCAGTAGTTACAACAGGGATCCCTCCTACGAGCAGTACTTC; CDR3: CASSYNRDPSYEQYF
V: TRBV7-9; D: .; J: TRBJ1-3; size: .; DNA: TGTGCCAGCAGCCCAAGCGGGGGGTATGGTGGAAACACCATATATTTT; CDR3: CASSPSGGYGGNTIYF
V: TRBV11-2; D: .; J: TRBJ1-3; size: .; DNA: TGTGCCAGCTCCCTGAGCTCTGGAAACACCATATATTTT; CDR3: CASSLSSGNTIYF
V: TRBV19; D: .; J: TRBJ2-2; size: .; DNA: TGTGCCAGGCCACTCCGGGACAAAGGATACACCGGGGAGCTGTTTTTT; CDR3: CARPLRDKGYTGELFF
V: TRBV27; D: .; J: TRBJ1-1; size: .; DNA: TGTGCCAGCAGCAATCCGTCAGGGAGGAGTACTGAAGCTTTCTTT; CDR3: CASSNPSGRSTEAFF
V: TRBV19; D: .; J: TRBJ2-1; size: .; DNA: TGTGCCAGTAGTAGGCTTATCTACAATGAGCAGTTCTTC; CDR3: CASSRLIYNEQFF
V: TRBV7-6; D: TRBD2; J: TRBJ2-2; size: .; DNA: TGTGCCAGCAGCAAACTAGCGGGGGAAGACACCGGGGAGCTGTTTTTT; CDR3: CASSKLAGEDTGELFF
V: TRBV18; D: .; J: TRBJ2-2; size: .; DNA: TGTGCCAGCTCGGACTGGGCCGGCGCCGGGGAGCTGTTTTTT; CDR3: CASSDWAGAGELFF
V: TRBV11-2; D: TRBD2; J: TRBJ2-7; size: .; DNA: TGTGCCAGCAGCTCCCAGCGGGGGGGTTCCTACGAGCAGTACTTC; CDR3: CASSSQRGGSYEQYF
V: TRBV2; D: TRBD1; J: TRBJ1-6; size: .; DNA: TGTGCCAGCAGTGAACAGGGGGAAAGCCATTCACCCCTCCACTTT; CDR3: CASSEQGESHSPLHF
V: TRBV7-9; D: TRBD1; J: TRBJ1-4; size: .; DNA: TGTGCCAGCAGCTTAGGACAGGGTGGGACTGAAAAACTGTTTTTT; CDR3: CASSLGQGGTEKLFF
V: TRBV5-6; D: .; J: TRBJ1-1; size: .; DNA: TGTGCCAGCAGCCATTACACGAACACTGAAGCTTTCTTT; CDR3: CASSHYTNTEAFF
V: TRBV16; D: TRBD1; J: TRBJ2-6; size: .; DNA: TGTGCCAGCAGCCCGCAGGGACAGTCAGGGGCCAACGTCCTGACTTTC; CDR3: CASSPQGQSGANVLTF
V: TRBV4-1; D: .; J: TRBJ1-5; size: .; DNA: TGCGCCAGCAGCCAAGAGGCCCGCTCTGGTCAGCCCCAGCATTTT; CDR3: CASSQEARSGQPQHF
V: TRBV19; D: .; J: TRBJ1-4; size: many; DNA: TGTGCCAGTACGCCCGTAGGACTTAATGAAAAACTGTTTTTT; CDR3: CASTPVGLNEKLFF
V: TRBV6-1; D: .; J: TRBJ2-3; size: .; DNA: TGTGCCAGCCGAGCACTTACGCAGTATTTT; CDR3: CASRALTQYF
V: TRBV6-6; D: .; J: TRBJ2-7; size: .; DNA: TGTGCCAGCGTCAGGACTAAAAACTACGAGCAGTACTTC; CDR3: CASVRTKNYEQYF
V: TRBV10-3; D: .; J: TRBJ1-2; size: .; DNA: TGTGCCATCAGTGAGTCGGCAGGGCTCTATGGCTACACCTTC; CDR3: CAISESAGLYGYTF
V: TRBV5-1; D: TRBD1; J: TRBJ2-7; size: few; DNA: TGCGCCAGCAGCTTGGAAGGGGGCGTCGACGAGCAGTACTTC; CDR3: CASSLEGGVDEQYF
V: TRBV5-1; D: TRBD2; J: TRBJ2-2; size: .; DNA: TGCGCCAGCCGGAGCGGGAATCTAGCCGGGGAGCTGTTTTTT; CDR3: CASRSGNLAGELFF
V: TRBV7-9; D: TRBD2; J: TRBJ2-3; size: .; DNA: TGTTCCAGCAGCTTAAGCCTCGGGGGGAGCACAGATACGCAGTATTTT; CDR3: CSSSLSLGGSTDTQYF
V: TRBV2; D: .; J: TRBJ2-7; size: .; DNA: TGTGCCAGCAGTTCACAACAGGGCTACGAGCAGTACTTC; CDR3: CASSSQQGYEQYF
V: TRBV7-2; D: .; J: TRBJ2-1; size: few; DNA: TGTGCCAGCAGCCACGGTAGGCAGGGGAATGAGCAGTTCTTC; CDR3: CASSHGRQGNEQFF
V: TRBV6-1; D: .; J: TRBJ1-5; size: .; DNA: TGTGCCAGCAGTCCGGACAGACTGGGCAATCAGCCCCAGCATTTT; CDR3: CASSPDRLGNQPQHF
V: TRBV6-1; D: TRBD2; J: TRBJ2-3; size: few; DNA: TGTGCCAGCAGTGAAGGGCGGGGGGGCCGGCATACGCAGTATTTT; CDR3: CASSEGRGGRHTQYF
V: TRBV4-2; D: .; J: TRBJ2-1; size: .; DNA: TGTGCCAGCAGCCAAGACAGGGTGAATGAGCAGTTCTTC; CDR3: CASSQDRVNEQFF
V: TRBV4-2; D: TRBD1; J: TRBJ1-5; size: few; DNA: TGTGCCAGCAGCCAAGGGACAGGGGGACCGAATCGGCGCAATCAGCCCCAGCATTTT; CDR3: CASSQGTGGPNRRNQPQHF
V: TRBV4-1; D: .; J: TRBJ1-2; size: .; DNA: TGCGCCAGCAGCCCAGGGTTTTCTAACTATGGCTACACCTTC; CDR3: CASSPGFSNYGYTF
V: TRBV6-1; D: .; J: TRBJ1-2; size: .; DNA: TGTGCCAGCAGACAGGGTCTGTATGGCTACACCTTC; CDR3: CASRQGLYGYTF
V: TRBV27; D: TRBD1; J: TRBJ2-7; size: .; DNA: TGTGCCAGCAGGTTGGGGACAGGGGGCAGCTACGAGCAGTACTTC; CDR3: CASRLGTGGSYEQYF
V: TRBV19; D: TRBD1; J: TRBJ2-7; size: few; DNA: TGTGCCAGACGCACCGGGACAGAGGGCGAGCAGTACTTC; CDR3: CARRTGTEGEQYF
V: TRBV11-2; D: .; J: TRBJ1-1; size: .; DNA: TGTGCCAGCAGCTTAGGTGGCGGGGGCACTGAAGCTTTCTTT; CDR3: CASSLGGGGTEAFF
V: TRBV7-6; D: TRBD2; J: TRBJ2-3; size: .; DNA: TGTGCCAGCAGCTTAGAACTAGCGGGGTACACAGATACGCAGTATTTT; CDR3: CASSLELAGYTDTQYF
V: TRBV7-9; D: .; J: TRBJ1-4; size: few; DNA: TGTGCCAGCAGCTTCGTCGCAGGTGGAGAAAAACTGTTTTTT; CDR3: CASSFVAGGEKLFF
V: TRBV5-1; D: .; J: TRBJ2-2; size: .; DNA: TGCGCCAGCAGCTTGGGACAGGCAACGTCCGGGGAGCTGTTTTTT; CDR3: CASSLGQATSGELFF
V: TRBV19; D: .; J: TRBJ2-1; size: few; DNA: TGTGCCAGTAGTAGGACAGTTTTAAATGAGCAGTTCTTC; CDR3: CASSRTVLNEQFF
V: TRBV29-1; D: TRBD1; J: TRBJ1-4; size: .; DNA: TGCAGCGTTGAAGATACAGGGGCAGGCGAAAAACTGTTTTTT; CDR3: CSVEDTGAGEKLFF
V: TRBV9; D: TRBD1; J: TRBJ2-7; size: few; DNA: TGTGCCAGCAGCCCGGGACAGAGCTCCTACGAGCAGTACTTC; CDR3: CASSPGQSSYEQYF
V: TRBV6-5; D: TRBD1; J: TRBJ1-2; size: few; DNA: TGTGCCAGCAGTTACACGGGACAGGGTTCTTGTAGCTACACCTTC; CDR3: CASSYTGQGSCSYTF
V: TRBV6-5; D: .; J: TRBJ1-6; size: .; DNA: TGTGCCAGCAGTCCCCTGTCAGGGGCGAATTCACCCCTCCACTTT; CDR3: CASSPLSGANSPLHF
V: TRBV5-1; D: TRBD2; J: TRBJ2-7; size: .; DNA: TGCGCCAGCCGGGGGGAGGCCTACGAGCAGTACTTC; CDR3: CASRGEAYEQYF
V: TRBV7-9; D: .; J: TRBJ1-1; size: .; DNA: TGTGCCAGCAGCTTAGAGGGGGGGGGAGGTACTGAAGCTTTCTTT; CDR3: CASSLEGGGGTEAFF
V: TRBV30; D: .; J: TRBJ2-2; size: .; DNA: TGTGCCTGCTTAAGGGGGACCGGGGAGCTGTTTTTT; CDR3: CACLRGTGELFF
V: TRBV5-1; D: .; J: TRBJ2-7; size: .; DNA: TGCGCCAGCAGCTTACTCCCGGGATTAAGCTCCTACGAGCAGTACTTC; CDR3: CASSLLPGLSSYEQYF
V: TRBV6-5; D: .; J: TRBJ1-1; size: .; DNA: TGTGCCAGCAGTTACAGGGGGGGGGAAGCTTTCTTT; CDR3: CASSYRGGEAFF